This record covers a single T cell receptor beta chain. Its cognate antigen is unknown. The V segment lost 1 base and the J segment 3 bases; nucleotides outside the gene matches: 7. The CDR3 extends over 16 amino acids. The V gene's germline CDR1 is LGHNA and CDR2 YSLEER. Those with chemo-refractory metastatic non-small-cell lung cancer were treated with focal radiation combined with CTLA-4 blockade using ipilimumab. Sequencing was performed with immunoSEQ multiplex PCR; in TCRdb, only in-frame clones are kept and a portion is missing. The table records about 62,000 clones, around 76% of them present only once. The data are from a study of radiotherapy plus CTLA-4 blockade in lung cancer. Across the whole study: Overall, approximately 18% of patients showed an objective response, while about 30% attained disease control. General study points: There was expansion of tumor-derived TCR clones in blood after radiotherapy plus ipilimumab.

The chain uses TRBV4-3 and TRBJ2-3; TRBD2 matches at 7 bases. The sequence was collected from a human donor with non-small cell lung cancer who had a complete response to radiotherapy plus ipilimumab. Source: peripheral blood, taken from a patient treated with radiotherapy plus ipilimumab. The CDR3 region is CASSQGGLGRTDTQYF. In DNA form, the CDR3 reads TGCGCCAGCAGCCAAGGAGGACTAGGTCGAACAGATACGCAGTATTTT.